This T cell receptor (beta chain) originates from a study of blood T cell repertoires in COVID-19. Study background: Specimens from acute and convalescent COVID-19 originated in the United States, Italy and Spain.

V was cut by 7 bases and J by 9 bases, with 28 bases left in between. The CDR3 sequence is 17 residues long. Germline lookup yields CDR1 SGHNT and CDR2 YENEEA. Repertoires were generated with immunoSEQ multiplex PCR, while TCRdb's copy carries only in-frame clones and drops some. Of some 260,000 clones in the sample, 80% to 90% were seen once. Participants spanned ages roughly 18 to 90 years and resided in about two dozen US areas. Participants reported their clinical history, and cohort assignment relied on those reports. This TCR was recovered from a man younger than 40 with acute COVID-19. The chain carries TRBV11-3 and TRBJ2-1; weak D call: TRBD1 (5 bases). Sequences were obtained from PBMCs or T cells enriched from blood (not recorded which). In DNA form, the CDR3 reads TGTGCCAGCACCCCTCCTAAAGCACCCGTCCTCCAGGGTGAGCAGTTCTTC. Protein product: CASTPPKAPVLQGEQFF.